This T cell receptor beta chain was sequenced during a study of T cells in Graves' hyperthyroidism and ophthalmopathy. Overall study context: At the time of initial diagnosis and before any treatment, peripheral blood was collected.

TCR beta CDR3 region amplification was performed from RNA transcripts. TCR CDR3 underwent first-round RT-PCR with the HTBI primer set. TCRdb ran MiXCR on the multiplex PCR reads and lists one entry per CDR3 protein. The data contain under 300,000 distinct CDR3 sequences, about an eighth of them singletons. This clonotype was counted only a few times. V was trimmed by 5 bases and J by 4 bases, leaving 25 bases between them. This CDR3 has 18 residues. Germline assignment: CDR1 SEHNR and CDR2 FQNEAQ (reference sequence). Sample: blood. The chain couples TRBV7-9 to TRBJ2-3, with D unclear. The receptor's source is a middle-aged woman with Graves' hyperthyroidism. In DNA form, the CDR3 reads TGTGCCAGCAGCCCCCCCTTATGGGCAGGTCCAATCTCAGATACGCAGTATTTT. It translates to CASSPPLWAGPISDTQYF.